A selection of T cell receptor beta chains follows, all from one sample in a study of blood T cell repertoires in COVID-19. Sequenced by immunoSEQ multiplex PCR; TCRdb stores in-frame clones only, minus some. The top ten clones hold 7.5% of a sample with 150,000 to 200,000 clones, 84% of them seen once. The sample taken for sequencing was PBMCs or T cells enriched from blood (not recorded which). These receptor sequences come from a man aged 40-55 years who had recovered from COVID-19. Each CDR3 is given with its conserved first and last residue. Size tells how often a clone was seen (once, few, many) or the class of an expanded clone, and some rows leave it out.

J	size	V	CDR3
TRBJ1-4	once	TRBV19	CASREWLGTSNEKLFF
TRBJ1-5	once	TRBV18	CASSPGSHQPQHF
TRBJ2-7	.	TRBV7-8	CASSTKRGQFYEQYF
TRBJ1-1	once	TRBV3-1/TRBV3-2	CASTQRAENTEAFF
TRBJ2-1	few	TRBV6-5	CASSYEQVLYNEQFF
TRBJ2-3	once	TRBV3-1/TRBV3-2	CASSPSRDTQYF
TRBJ1-4	.	TRBV28	CASSSLKWAELAGEKLFF
TRBJ2-1	few	TRBV4-3	CASSQDLKAGAYNEQFF
TRBJ2-3	.	TRBV5-1	CASSLGQITDTQYF
TRBJ2-3	.	TRBV28	CASSPQGQGRTDTQYF
TRBJ1-1	.	TRBV11-2	CASSYSGGTIKAFF
TRBJ1-2	.	TRBV7-9	CASSLGSGPLDYGYTF
TRBJ2-5	.	TRBV6-6	CASSLGLAGVARETQYF
TRBJ2-2	few	TRBV6-2/TRBV6-3	CASSYPAGVPTGELFF
TRBJ1-5	.	TRBV1	CTSSPTGANNQPQHF
TRBJ1-5	.	TRBV15	CATSTARGGNQPQHF
TRBJ2-7	.	TRBV24-1	CATSESGVSYEQYF